One and the same sample provided the 17 T cell receptor beta chains below, sequenced in a study of blood T cell repertoires in COVID-19. Method: immunoSEQ multiplex PCR; TCRdb's copy keeps in-frame clones and lacks some. Here the sample spans 190,000 or so clones, approximately 86% being singletons. The material sequenced was peripheral blood. The receptors were sampled from a woman of 80 years or more with acute or convalescent COVID-19.

The CDR3 is CASSNRQGYYGYTF. CDR3 nucleotides: TGTGCCAGCAGCAACCGACAGGGGTATTATGGCTACACCTTC. The chain joins TRBV7-9 to TRBJ1-2, with 8 bases identical to TRBD1. The V and J ends lost 5 bases and 5 bases, in that order; junction bases with no gene match: 7. Looked up from germline, CDR1 is SEHNR and CDR2 is FQNEAQ (reference sequence). The CDR3 is 14 residues long.

The chain couples TRBV5-4 to TRBJ1-6; TRBD1 agrees at 9 bases. The CDR3 loop spans 17 amino acids. Trimming removed 0 bases from V and 7 bases from J; junction bases left unmatched: 8. Germline CDR1 SGHNT, CDR2 YYREEE (reference sequence). CDR3 amino acids: CASSLAKRDRGNSPLHF. Here the CDR3 DNA reads TGTGCCAGCAGCTTGGCCAAGCGAGACAGGGGGAATTCACCCCTCCACTTT.

V usage is TRBV29-1 and J usage is TRBJ2-3; 14 bases agree with TRBD2. J was trimmed by 3 bases and V by 6 bases; bases with no gene match: 8. CDR1 SQVTM and CDR2 ANQGSEA come from the germline V gene. This CDR3 region has 16 residues. This CDR3 reads CSVEIGLAGGTDTQYF. The CDR3, as DNA: TGCAGCGTGGAGATCGGACTAGCGGGAGGAACAGATACGCAGTATTTT.

The chain links TRBV25-1 to TRBJ2-7; D remains unclear. The CDR3 has 12 amino acids. Germline V gives CDR1 MGHDK, CDR2 SYGVNS. V was pared by 5 bases and J by 5 bases, with 10 bases between. As DNA, the CDR3 is TGTGCCAGCAGTACACCCCTCAACGAGCAGTACTTC. It codes for CASSTPLNEQYF.

The rearrangement links TRBV18 to TRBJ1-6, with D possibly being TRBD1 (6 bases). V was pared by 3 bases and J by 2 bases, with 11 bases between. Germline V gene data show CDR1 as KGHSH and CDR2 as LQKENI. The CDR3 totals 16 residues. The DNA of the CDR3 is TGTGCCAGCTCACCCGGCAACAGGGCCTATAATTCACCCCTCCACTTT. Amino acid sequence: CASSPGNRAYNSPLHF.

The rearrangement uses TRBV24-1 and TRBJ2-3; TRBD1 matches 8 bases. The germline V gene encodes CDR1 KGHDR and CDR2 SFDVKD. There are 15 residues in the CDR3. V lost 5 bases and J lost 4; bases outside the gene matches: 7. Here the CDR3 reads CATSVSTGDPDTQYF. The CDR3 DNA sequence: TGTGCCACCAGTGTCTCGACAGGGGACCCAGATACGCAGTATTTT.

This rearrangement joins TRBV4-3 to TRBJ1-2, with D possibly being TRBD1 (6 bases). CDR3 length: 16 residues. The ends were cut back, 3 bases at V and 0 bases at J, with 14 bases in the middle. CDR1 and CDR2 (germline): LGHNA, YSLEER. CDR3: CASSHHRQVANYGYTF. The CDR3 DNA is TGCGCCAGCAGCCACCACAGACAGGTTGCTAACTATGGCTACACCTTC.

This rearrangement joins TRBV7-9 to TRBJ1-3; D may be TRBD1 (6 bases). V lost 5 bases to trimming and J lost 0 bases, with 14 bases between them. The CDR3 covers 16 residues. Germline V CDR1 and CDR2: SEHNR, FQNEAQ (reference sequence). CDR3 DNA sequence: TGTGCCAGCAGCGCGCAGACAGGCAACTCTGGAAACACCATATATTTT. Residues: CASSAQTGNSGNTIYF.

V usage is TRBV7-8 and J usage is TRBJ2-3, with 8 nucleotides matching TRBD1. CDR3 length: 20 amino acids. Losses at the gene ends were 2 bases for V and 0 bases for J; bases not matched to a gene: 16. Per the germline V gene, CDR1 is SGHVS and CDR2 is FQNEAQ. This CDR3 reads CASSLLRQGLAGRSTDTQYF. In nucleotides, the CDR3 is TGTGCCAGCAGCTTATTGCGACAGGGGCTGGCGGGGCGAAGCACAGATACGCAGTATTTT.

The rearrangement joins TRBV6-1 to TRBJ2-7; TRBD1 matches 7 bases. CDR1 MNHNS and CDR2 SASEGT come from the germline V gene. V was clipped by 3 bases and J by 2 bases; unmatched bases: 10. The CDR3 covers 16 residues. CDR3 nucleotide sequence: TGTGCCAGCAGTGACAAGGGGGCACCGAGCCCCTACGAGCAGTACTTC. It yields the protein CASSDKGAPSPYEQYF.

The chain links TRBV21-1 to TRBJ1-5; the D call of TRBD1 is as the table states it, not checked on the DNA. TRBV21-1 represents a pseudogene. The CDR3 has 20 residues. The CDR3 spells CASSKVGQGQSRKQGQPQHF. In nucleotides, the CDR3 is TGTGCCAGCAGCAAAGTCGGACAGGGACAATCCCGTAAGCAAGGTCAGCCCCAGCATTTT.

The chain has TRBV30 and TRBJ1-2; D ambiguous. The CDR3 covers 12 residues. The germline CDR1 and CDR2 sequences are GTSNPN and SVGIG (reference sequence). The V end was cut by 1 base, the J end by 2 bases, with 5 bases between. In nucleotides, the CDR3 is TGTGCCTGGAGTGAACAAAACTATGGCTACACCTTC. Translation: CAWSEQNYGYTF.

The V and J genes are TRBV2 and TRBJ2-1; 11 bases fit TRBD2. Looked up from germline, CDR1 is SNHLY and CDR2 is FYNNEI. The V gene end was trimmed by 4 bases and the J gene end by 3 bases; junction bases not matched to a gene: 11. This CDR3 is built from 18 residues. CDR3 sequence (DNA): TGTGCCAGCAGTGCTACCGGGACTAGCGGTTTTTTCTACAATGAGCAGTTCTTC. Amino acid sequence: CASSATGTSGFFYNEQFF. The variable domain in full, completed from reference TRBV2 and TRBJ2-1, reads EPEVTQTPSHQVTQMGQEVILRCVPISNHLYFYWYRQILGQKVEFLVSFYNNEISEKSEIFDDQFSVERPDGSNFTLKIRSTKLEDSAMYFCASSATGTSGFFYNEQFFGPGTRLTVL.

V is TRBV6-5 and J is TRBJ1-2; 7 nucleotides match TRBD1. CDR3 length: 16 residues. The junction had 6 bases not matched to a gene; V was cut back by 0 bases and J by 2 bases. CDR1 MNHEY and CDR2 SVGAGI come from the germline V gene. DNA of the CDR3: TGTGCCAGCAGTTACTCGGAACCGGGACAGAACTATGGCTACACCTTC. This codes for CASSYSEPGQNYGYTF.

The genes are TRBV6-5 and TRBJ1-4; the D is unclear. Trimming removed 0 bases from V and 8 bases from J, with 13 bases in between. Germline V lookup: CDR1 MNHEY, CDR2 SVGAGI. The length of the CDR3 is 15 residues. CDR3 sequence reads: CASSYSPGVEEKLFF. CDR3 DNA: TGTGCCAGCAGTTACTCTCCAGGTGTAGAGGAAAAACTGTTTTTT.

This rearrangement joins TRBV18 to TRBJ1-5; D is perhaps TRBD1 (6 bases). Trimming cost V 3 bases and J 7 bases, with 19 bases left between them. Germline values: CDR1 KGHSH, CDR2 LQKENI. The CDR3 loop spans 16 amino acids. The CDR3 here is CASSPVFAGARQPQHF. The CDR3 coding sequence is TGTGCCAGCTCACCGGTTTTTGCAGGGGCGAGGCAGCCCCAGCATTTT. Full variable domain (outside the CDR3, taken from reference TRBV18 and TRBJ1-5): NAGVMQNPRHLVRRRGQEARLRCSPMKGHSHVYWYRQLPEEGLKFMVYLQKENIIDESGMPKERFSAEFPKEGPSILRIQQVVRGDSAAYFCASSPVFAGARQPQHFGDGTRLSIL.

The chain employs TRBV15 and TRBJ1-5; a weak D match, TRBD1 (6 bases). Trimming removed 8 bases from V and 0 bases from J, with 14 bases in between. Germline CDR1 is LNHNV and CDR2 is YYDKDF (reference sequence). This CDR3 region has 15 residues. The CDR3 loop is CATRRRDNSNQPQHF. CDR3 DNA: TGTGCCACCCGCCGCAGGGACAATAGCAATCAGCCCCAGCATTTT.